This T cell receptor (beta chain) appears in the sequencing data of a study of blood T cell repertoires in COVID-19. Study overall: From T cells, B-cell-depleted T cells, or PBMCs came the material, which was cDNA or gDNA.

Categorization into cohorts depended on clinical history that participants reported. Among Cohort 3 donors, those recovered had two negative PCRs, clearance, or symptom resolution. Here immunoSEQ multiplex PCR was the method, and the copy in TCRdb shows in-frame clones only, minus some. The sample lists about 64,000 clones, more than 75% occurring once. Germline CDR1 SGHRS, CDR2 YFSETQ. The junction had 6 bases not matched to a gene; V was cut back by 4 bases and J by 4 bases. This CDR3 spans 15 amino acids. This chain links TRBV5-1 with TRBJ1-5, with TRBD1 identical over 9 bases. The specimen was PBMCs or T cells enriched from blood (not recorded which). This TCR came from a woman aged 40 to 50 who had recovered from COVID-19. CDR3 nucleotide sequence: TGCGCCAGCAGCCTCACTGGGACAGGGAATCAGCCCCAGCATTTT. It translates to CASSLTGTGNQPQHF. Supplemented by reference TRBV5-1 and TRBJ1-5, the full variable domain reads KAGVTQTPRYLIKTRGQQVTLSCSPISGHRSVSWYQQTPGQGLQFLFEYFSETQRNKGNFPGRFSGRQFSNSRSEMNVSTLELGDSALYLCASSLTGTGNQPQHFGDGTRLSIL.